A selection of T cell receptor beta chains follows, all from one sample in a study of OX40 agonist ivuxolimab in advanced cancers. Generated by immunoSEQ multiplex PCR, the TCRdb table keeps only in-frame clones and is missing some. Of 65,000 to 95,000 clones detected, roughly 90% appear once; the ten largest clones hold approximately 0.5%. Sequenced material: CD4+ or CD8+ T cells sorted from blood, taken in a trial of the OX40 agonist ivuxolimab. Receptors originate from an adult with an advanced solid tumor such as melanoma, head and neck, liver or kidney cancer. The CDR3 runs from the conserved cysteine through the conserved F or W. The order of the fields is J gene, V gene, D gene, clone size, CDR3 DNA, CDR3 protein. The D gene is left open where the match is weak. The size entry is marked missing in some rows and otherwise reads once, few, many or a size class.

TRBJ1-6 TRBV2 - - TGTGCCAGCGGTCGTACTCATAATTCACCCCTCCACTTT CASGRTHNSPLHF
TRBJ2-5 TRBV5-1 - - TGCGCCAGCAGCTTGGGGGCTAGGGCAGAGACCCAGTACTTC CASSLGARAETQYF
TRBJ2-7 TRBV25-1 - - TGTGCCAGCATGGGGGGTCAGGGATCTTTCGAGCAGTACTTC CASMGGQGSFEQYF
TRBJ2-7 TRBV7-3 - few TGTGCCAGCAGCGCTTACATAAGTCCCTACGAGCAGTACTTC CASSAYISPYEQYF
TRBJ1-2 TRBV19 - - TGTGCCAGTAGTTCGATTCAGGGCAACTATGGCTACACCTTC CASSSIQGNYGYTF
TRBJ2-3 TRBV6-4 TRBD2 few TGTGCCAGCAGTGCAGTAGGGCGGGAGGGGGCAGATACGCAGTATTTT CASSAVGREGADTQYF
TRBJ2-7 TRBV21-1 - - TGTGCCAGCAGCCGTCGGGACAGGCCGAAATCCTACGAGCAGTACTTC CASSRRDRPKSYEQYF
TRBJ1-1 TRBV5-1 - once TGCGCCAGTTGGGGAATCCCGAACACTGAAGCTTTCTTT CASWGIPNTEAFF
TRBJ2-1 TRBV7-2 - - TGTGCCAGCAGCTTAGGAGCTCCCAATGAGCAGTTCTTC CASSLGAPNEQFF
TRBJ1-1 TRBV7-3 - once TGTGCCAGCAGCTTAACAGGGGTTACTGAAGCTTTCTTT CASSLTGVTEAFF
TRBJ2-2 TRBV7-9 - - TGTGCCAGCAGCTCGGGGAACACCGGGGAGCTGTTTTTT CASSSGNTGELFF
TRBJ1-3 TRBV5-1 TRBD1 - TGCGCCAGCAGCAAATCCTCCGGGACAGGGGTACACACCATATATTTT CASSKSSGTGVHTIYF
TRBJ2-1 TRBV5-1 TRBD1 - TGCGCCAGCAGCACCCGGACAGGGGGCAGGGAGCAGTTCTTC CASSTRTGGREQFF
TRBJ1-4 TRBV9 TRBD1 - TGTGCCAGCAGCGCCGGGACAGAACCGAATGAAAAACTGTTTTTT CASSAGTEPNEKLFF
TRBJ2-1 TRBV9 TRBD2 - TGTGCCAGCAGCGCGGTGACTAGCGGGTTGGGGGATGAGCAGTTCTTC CASSAVTSGLGDEQFF
TRBJ2-1 TRBV28 - - TGTGCCAGCAGTGGTTCGGGGACCAGATCCTACAATGAGCAGTTCTTC CASSGSGTRSYNEQFF
TRBJ1-1 TRBV6-6 - - TGTGCCTCCAAAGAAGGACCCCAGACTGAAGCTTTCTTT CASKEGPQTEAFF
TRBJ2-3 TRBV7-9 TRBD1 - TGTGCCAGCAGCTCCTACACAGGGGTCACAGATACGCAGTATTTT CASSSYTGVTDTQYF
TRBJ1-4 TRBV2 - - TGTGCCAGCGATTGGCGCGGGGGAAAAAATGAAAAACTGTTTTTT CASDWRGGKNEKLFF
TRBJ1-2 TRBV25-1 - - TGTGCCAGTACAGGCTACTATGGCTACACCTTC CASTGYYGYTF
TRBJ2-5 TRBV11-3 - - TGTGCCAGCAGCTCCAGCGGTCCGGCCCAAGAGACCCAGTACTTC CASSSSGPAQETQYF
TRBJ2-5 TRBV9 - - TGTGCCAGCAGCGTAGCCGCCCAGGGACAAGAGACCCAGTACTTC CASSVAAQGQETQYF
TRBJ2-1 TRBV6-1 TRBD2 - TGTGCCAGCAGACCGACTAGCGGGAGATACAATGAGCAGTTCTTC CASRPTSGRYNEQFF
TRBJ1-1 TRBV9 TRBD1 few TGTGCCAGCAGCGTAGGACAGGGGAACACTGAAGCTTTCTTT CASSVGQGNTEAFF
TRBJ2-3 TRBV15 - - TGTGCCACCAGCAGGCGTCAAAGCAGAGGCACAGATACGCAGTATTTT CATSRRQSRGTDTQYF
TRBJ2-3 TRBV9 - - TGTGCCAGCAGCGTTGGGGGTGGGGACACAGATACGCAGTATTTT CASSVGGGDTDTQYF
TRBJ2-3 TRBV30 TRBD1 - TGTGCCGGGACAGGCGCGGGCACAGATACGCAGTATTTT CAGTGAGTDTQYF
TRBJ1-1 TRBV28 - - TGTGCCAGCAGTTTTTCGGGGGCGAGCACTGAAGCTTTCTTT CASSFSGASTEAFF
TRBJ2-7 TRBV7-3 TRBD2 - TGTGCCAGCAGCTTACTCGGCGGGAGGGCCAACGAGCAGTACTTC CASSLLGGRANEQYF
TRBJ1-2 TRBV4-1 - few TGCGCCAGCAACCCAGACGAGGGAAGAGGGCGGTATGGAGGCTACACCTTC CASNPDEGRGRYGGYTF
TRBJ2-2 TRBV29-1 - - TGCAGCGTTGTGGGGGTGGTGAACACCGGGGAGCTGTTTTTT CSVVGVVNTGELFF
TRBJ2-7 TRBV11-3 - - TGTGCCAGCAGCCCCAGGACTACCCAATCCTCTGAGCAGTACTTC CASSPRTTQSSEQYF
TRBJ1-2 TRBV30 - - TGTGCCTGGAGGAAGGGTGGCTACACCTTC CAWRKGGYTF
TRBJ2-2 TRBV4-3 TRBD2 - TGCGCCAGCAGCCAAGCCCCGGGACTAGCCTTCACCGGGGAGCTGTTTTTT CASSQAPGLAFTGELFF
TRBJ1-4 TRBV7-2 TRBD1 - TGTGCCAGCAGCACCCACGACAGGGGGGCTAATGAAAAACTGTTTTTT CASSTHDRGANEKLFF
TRBJ1-5 TRBV28 - - TGTGCCAGCAGTTCCGCCAGAGGGGGAACTTATAGCAATCAGCCCCAGCATTTT CASSSARGGTYSNQPQHF
TRBJ1-1 TRBV7-9 - - TGTGCCAGCAGCTTACAGACAGCCTTGGCTGAAGCTTTCTTT CASSLQTALAEAFF
TRBJ2-5 TRBV7-8 - - TGTGCCAGCAGAGAAGGGACTACCCAGTACTTC CASREGTTQYF
TRBJ2-7 TRBV7-9 TRBD2 - TGTGCCAGCAGCTTAGGGGGACTAGCAAACGAGCAGTACTTC CASSLGGLANEQYF
TRBJ2-7 TRBV11-3 - - TGTGCCAGCAGCTTCTGGAGCCGGGACCGACACTTC CASSFWSRDRHF
TRBJ2-7 TRBV21-1 - - TGTGCCAGCAGCAGGATGGGGGCTGTCTACGAGCAGTACTTC CASSRMGAVYEQYF
TRBJ2-1 TRBV28 - - TGTGCCAGCAGTACCCGGGGTAGGGCGCGGTACAATGAGCAGTTCTTC CASSTRGRARYNEQFF
TRBJ2-2 TRBV19 TRBD1 - TGTGCCAGCCGTAGGACAGGGGGCGACGGGGAGCTGTTTTTT CASRRTGGDGELFF
TRBJ2-5 TRBV7-2 - - TGTGCCAGCAGCTTAGAGTTTACGGCAGAGACCCAGTACTTC CASSLEFTAETQYF
TRBJ2-1 TRBV7-9 - once TGTGCCAGCAGCCGGGGCTGGCTTGAGTATGGGCAGTTCTTC CASSRGWLEYGQFF
TRBJ2-1 TRBV5-5 TRBD2 - TGTGCCAGCAGCAACACCGGGTCGGGAGGATATGAGCAGTTCTTC CASSNTGSGGYEQFF
TRBJ2-7 TRBV6-1 TRBD2 - TGTGCCAGCAGTGAACAAGCGGGAGGGCCATACGAGCAGTACTTC CASSEQAGGPYEQYF
TRBJ2-1 TRBV10-3 TRBD2 - TGTGCCACGAAGCCTACGACTAGCGGGCTTTCCTACAATGAGCAGTTCTTC CATKPTTSGLSYNEQFF
TRBJ1-2 TRBV7-2 - - TGTGCCAGCAGCTTCCGACCTTTGGGCAGGGACGATGGCTACACCTTC CASSFRPLGRDDGYTF
TRBJ2-3 TRBV30 - - TGTGCCTGGAGCTCCCGGACGATTGGTACAGATACGCAGTATTTT CAWSSRTIGTDTQYF
TRBJ1-2 TRBV6-4 TRBD1 - TGTGCCAGCAGTGACGGGGTAACAGGGGTCAGTGGCTACACCTTC CASSDGVTGVSGYTF
TRBJ2-1 TRBV4-2 TRBD2 - TGTGCCAGCAGCCAAACCGGGACTAGCGGGACCAATGAGCAGTTCTTC CASSQTGTSGTNEQFF
TRBJ2-1 TRBV6-1 TRBD1 - TGTGCCAGCAGTGTGGGGACAGGGCTGTACAATGAGCAGTTCTTC CASSVGTGLYNEQFF
TRBJ2-3 TRBV6-5 - - TGTGCCAGCAGTTCGACCTTTCTCTCAGGCGGAGATACGCAGTATTTT CASSSTFLSGGDTQYF